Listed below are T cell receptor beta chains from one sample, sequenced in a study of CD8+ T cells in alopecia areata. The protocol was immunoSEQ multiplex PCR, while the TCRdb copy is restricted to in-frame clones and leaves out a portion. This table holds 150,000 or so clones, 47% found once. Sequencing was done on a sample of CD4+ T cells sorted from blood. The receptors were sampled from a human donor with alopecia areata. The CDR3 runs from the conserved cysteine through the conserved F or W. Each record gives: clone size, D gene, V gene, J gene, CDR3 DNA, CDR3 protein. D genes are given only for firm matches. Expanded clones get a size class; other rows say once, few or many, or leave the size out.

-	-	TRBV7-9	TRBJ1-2	TGTGCCAGCAGCCAAAGCTCGGGGGAAAGCTACACCTTC	CASSQSSGESYTF
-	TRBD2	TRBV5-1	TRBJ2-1	TGCGCCAGCAGCTCAATAGCGGGAGTAACTTACAATGAGCAGTTCTTC	CASSSIAGVTYNEQFF
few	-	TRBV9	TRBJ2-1	TGTGCCAGCAGCGTAGGCTATATGGGTAGGACGGATGAGCAGTTCTTC	CASSVGYMGRTDEQFF
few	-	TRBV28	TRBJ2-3	TGTGCCACCAGGAGGGGGCCCACAGATACGCAGTATTTT	CATRRGPTDTQYF
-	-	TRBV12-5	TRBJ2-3	TGTGCTAGTGGTTTGGAGGGCCCAGATACGCAGTATTTT	CASGLEGPDTQYF
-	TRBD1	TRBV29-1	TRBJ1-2	TGCAGCGTGGCGGGACAGGGGGACGGCTACACCTTC	CSVAGQGDGYTF
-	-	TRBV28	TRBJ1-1	TGTGCCAGCAGTTGGCCGGAGCCGAACACTGAAGCTTTCTTT	CASSWPEPNTEAFF
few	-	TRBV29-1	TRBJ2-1	TGCAGCGCCGCCAACGGGGCCTACGGGGAGCAGTTCTTC	CSAANGAYGEQFF
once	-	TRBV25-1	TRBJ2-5	TGTGCCAGCAGTCCAGTGGGGGAGACCCAGTACTTC	CASSPVGETQYF
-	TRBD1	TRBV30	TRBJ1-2	TGTGCCTGGACGAGGGGGCAGGGATATGGCTACACCTTC	CAWTRGQGYGYTF
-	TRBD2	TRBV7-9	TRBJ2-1	TGTGCCAGCAGCTGGTCAGGGAGGGATGAGCAGTTCTTC	CASSWSGRDEQFF
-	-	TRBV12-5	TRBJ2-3	TGTGCTAGTGGTTTGGTACGTCCCGGTACGCAGTATTTT	CASGLVRPGTQYF
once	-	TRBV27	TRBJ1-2	TGTGCCAGCGGGGATAACTATGGCTACACCTTC	CASGDNYGYTF
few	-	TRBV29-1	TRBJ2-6	TGCAGCGTTGACAGCTCTGGGGCCAACGTCCTGACTTTC	CSVDSSGANVLTF
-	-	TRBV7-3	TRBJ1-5	TGTGCCAGCAGCTTAGAGAGGGATCAGCCCCAGCATTTT	CASSLERDQPQHF
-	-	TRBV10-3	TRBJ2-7	TGTGCCATCAGTGATTTGGGTCAGGGTTCTTACGAGCAGTACTTC	CAISDLGQGSYEQYF
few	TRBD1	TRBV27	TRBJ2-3	TGTGCCAGCAGTTCACAGGGGGCGGGGACGGATACGCAGTATTTT	CASSSQGAGTDTQYF
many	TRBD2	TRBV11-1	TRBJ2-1	TGTGCCAGCAGCTTGGGGAGACTAGCGGGAGGGCGGAATGAGCAGTTCTTC	CASSLGRLAGGRNEQFF
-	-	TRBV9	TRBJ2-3	TGTGCCAGCAGCCCACGCCCAGATACGCAGTATTTT	CASSPRPDTQYF
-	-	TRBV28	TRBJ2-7	TGTGCCAGCAGTCTCCGGGACAACTACGAGCAGTACTTC	CASSLRDNYEQYF
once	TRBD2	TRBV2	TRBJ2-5	TGTGCCAGCAGCGGGACTACCCCACAAGAGACCCAGTACTTC	CASSGTTPQETQYF
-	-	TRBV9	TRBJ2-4	TGTGCCACCGGGACGCAAAACATTCAGTACTTC	CATGTQNIQYF
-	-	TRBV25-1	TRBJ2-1	TGTGCCAGCGGAATCAATGAGCAGTTCTTC	CASGINEQFF
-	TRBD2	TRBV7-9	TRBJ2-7	TGTGCCAGCAGCCCAGGAGGGACTAGCGGAAGGTACGAGCAGTACTTC	CASSPGGTSGRYEQYF
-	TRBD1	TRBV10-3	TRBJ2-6	TGTGCCATCAGTCCCGGGACAGGGTCTGGGGCCAACGTCCTGACTTTC	CAISPGTGSGANVLTF
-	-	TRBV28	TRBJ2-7	TGTGCCAGCAGACAGTCCCCCTACGAGCAGTACTTC	CASRQSPYEQYF
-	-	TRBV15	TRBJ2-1	TGTGCCACCGGCTCGCGGGAACGGACCTGGTCCTACAATGAGCAGTTCTTC	CATGSRERTWSYNEQFF
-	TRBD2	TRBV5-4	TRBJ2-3	TGTGCCAGCAGCCGTAGCGGGAGCCTGTACGATACGCAGTATTTT	CASSRSGSLYDTQYF
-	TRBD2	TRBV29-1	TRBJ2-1	TGCAGCGTTCCTAGCGGGAAGTCCTACAATGAGCAGTTCTTC	CSVPSGKSYNEQFF
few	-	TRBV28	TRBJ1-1	TGTGCCAGCAGTTTTAGCATTAACACTGAAGCTTTCTTT	CASSFSINTEAFF
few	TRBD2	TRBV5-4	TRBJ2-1	TGTGCCAGCAGCTTAGGACTAGCGCGACTCAATGAGCAGTTCTTC	CASSLGLARLNEQFF
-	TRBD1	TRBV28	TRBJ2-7	TGTGCCAGCAGTCAAACCCAAGGACAGGGAAGTCCCTACGAGCAGTACTTC	CASSQTQGQGSPYEQYF
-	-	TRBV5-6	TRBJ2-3	TGTGCCAGCAGTAAGCAGGGTTTAGTCACAGATACGCAGTATTTT	CASSKQGLVTDTQYF
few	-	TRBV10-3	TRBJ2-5	TGTGCCATCAGTGGTATGCTGACGGGGAAAGAGACCCAGTACTTC	CAISGMLTGKETQYF
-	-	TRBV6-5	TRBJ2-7	TGTGCCAGCAGTTACTCGAGGGCTAGCTCCTACGAGCAGTACTTC	CASSYSRASSYEQYF
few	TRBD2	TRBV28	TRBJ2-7	TGTGCCAGCAGTCCAGGACTAGCGGGAGTCCGCTACGAGCAGTACTTC	CASSPGLAGVRYEQYF
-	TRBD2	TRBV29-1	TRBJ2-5	TGCAGCGTTGGTGGGAGGGGTCAAGAGACCCAGTACTTC	CSVGGRGQETQYF
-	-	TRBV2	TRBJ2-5	TGTGCCAGCAGGAGGGAGCTCCAAGAGACCCAGTACTTC	CASRRELQETQYF
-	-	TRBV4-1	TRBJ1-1	TGCGCCAGCAGCCAAGTGAAGGGGTTGGGCACTGAAGCTTTCTTT	CASSQVKGLGTEAFF
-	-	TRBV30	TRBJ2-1	TGTGCCTGGAGCCCCAACCTGTACAATGAGCAGTTCTTC	CAWSPNLYNEQFF
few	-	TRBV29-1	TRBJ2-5	TGCAGCGTTCTGGCCCCCCAAGAGACCCAGTACTTC	CSVLAPQETQYF
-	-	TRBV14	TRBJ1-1	TGTGCCAGCAGCCAAGGGGGGGCGCTGAACACTGAAGCTTTCTTT	CASSQGGALNTEAFF
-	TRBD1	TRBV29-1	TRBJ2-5	TGCAGCGTTGTGGCAGGGGGACAAGAGACCCAGTACTTC	CSVVAGGQETQYF
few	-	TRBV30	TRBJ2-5	TGTGCCTGGGGGTTTTCGGAGACCCAGTACTTC	CAWGFSETQYF
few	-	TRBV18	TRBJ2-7	TGTGCCAGCTCACCAGGGGCTGGATACGAGCAGTACTTC	CASSPGAGYEQYF
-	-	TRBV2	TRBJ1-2	TGTGCCAGCAGTGAACCCGGTGGCTACACCTTC	CASSEPGGYTF